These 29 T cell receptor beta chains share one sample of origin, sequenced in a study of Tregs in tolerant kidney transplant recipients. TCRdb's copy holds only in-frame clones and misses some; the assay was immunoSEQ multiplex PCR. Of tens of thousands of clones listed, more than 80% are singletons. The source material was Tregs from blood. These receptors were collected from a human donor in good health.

The CDR3 is CASGARNTEAFF. DNA for the CDR3: TGTGCCAGCGGAGCCAGGAACACTGAAGCTTTCTTT. This chain uses TRBV25-1 with TRBJ1-1; D uncertain. The CDR3 has 12 amino acids. Germline lookup yields CDR1 MGHDK and CDR2 SYGVNS. Trimming cost V 8 bases and J 1 base, with 8 bases left between them. Complete variable domain (other parts from reference TRBV25-1 and TRBJ1-1): EADIYQTPRYLVIGTGKKITLECSQTMGHDKMYWYQQDPGMELHLIHYSYGVNSTEKGDLSSESTVSRIRTEHFPLTLESARPSHTSQYLCASGARNTEAFFGQGTRLTVV.

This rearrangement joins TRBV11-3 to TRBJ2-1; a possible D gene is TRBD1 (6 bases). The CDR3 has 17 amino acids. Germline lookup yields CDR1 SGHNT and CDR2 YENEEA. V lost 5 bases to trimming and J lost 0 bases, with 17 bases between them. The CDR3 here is CASSPGARGSSYNEQFF. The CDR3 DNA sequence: TGTGCCAGCAGCCCAGGGGCCAGGGGAAGCTCCTACAATGAGCAGTTCTTC.

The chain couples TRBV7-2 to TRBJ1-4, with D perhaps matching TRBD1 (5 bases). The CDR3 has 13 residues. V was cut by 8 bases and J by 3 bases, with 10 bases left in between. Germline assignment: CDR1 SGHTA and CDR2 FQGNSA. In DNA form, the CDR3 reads TGTGCCAGCTCTCAGGGTCCTAATGAAAAACTGTTTTTT. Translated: CASSQGPNEKLFF.

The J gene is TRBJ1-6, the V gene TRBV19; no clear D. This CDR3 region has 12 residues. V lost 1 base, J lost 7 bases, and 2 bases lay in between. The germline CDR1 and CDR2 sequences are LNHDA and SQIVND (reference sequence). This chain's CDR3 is CASSIGNSPLHF. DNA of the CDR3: TGTGCCAGTAGTATAGGGAATTCACCCCTCCACTTT. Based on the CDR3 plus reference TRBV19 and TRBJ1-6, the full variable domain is DGGITQSPKYLFRKEGQNVTLSCEQNLNHDAMYWYRQDPGQGLRLIYYSQIVNDFQKGDIAEGYSVSREKKESFPLTVTSAQKNPTAFYLCASSIGNSPLHFGNGTRLTVT.

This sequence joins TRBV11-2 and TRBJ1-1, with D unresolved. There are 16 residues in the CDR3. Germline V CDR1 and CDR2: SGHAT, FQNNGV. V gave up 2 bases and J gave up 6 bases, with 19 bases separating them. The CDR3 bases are TGTGCCAGCAGCTTATATGGTCGGTTAATGGTCCCTGAAGCTTTCTTT. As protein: CASSLYGRLMVPEAFF.

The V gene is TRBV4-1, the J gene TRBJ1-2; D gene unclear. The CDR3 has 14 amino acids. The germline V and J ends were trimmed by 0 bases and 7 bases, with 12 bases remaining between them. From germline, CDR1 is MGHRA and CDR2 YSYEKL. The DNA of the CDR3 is TGCGCCAGCAGCCAAGAAAACCGAGGGTTTGGCTACACCTTC. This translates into CASSQENRGFGYTF.

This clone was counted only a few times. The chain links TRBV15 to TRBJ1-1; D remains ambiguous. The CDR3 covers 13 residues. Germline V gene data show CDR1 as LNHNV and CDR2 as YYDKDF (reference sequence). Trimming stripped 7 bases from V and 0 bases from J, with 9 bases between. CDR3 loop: CATTRTVNTEAFF. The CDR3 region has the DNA TGTGCCACCACCCGGACGGTGAACACTGAAGCTTTCTTT.

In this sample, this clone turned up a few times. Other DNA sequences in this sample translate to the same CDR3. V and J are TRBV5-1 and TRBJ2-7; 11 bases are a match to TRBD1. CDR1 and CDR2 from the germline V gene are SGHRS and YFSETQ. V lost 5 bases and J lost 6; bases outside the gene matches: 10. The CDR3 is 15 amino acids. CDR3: CASRRIDGTGGEQYF. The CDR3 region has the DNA TGCGCCAGCAGACGTATAGACGGGACAGGGGGCGAGCAGTACTTC.

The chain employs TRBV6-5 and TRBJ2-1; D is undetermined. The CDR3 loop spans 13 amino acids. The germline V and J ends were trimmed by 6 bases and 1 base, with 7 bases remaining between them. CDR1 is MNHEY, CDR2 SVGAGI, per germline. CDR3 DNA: TGTGCCAGCAGCCGATATTCCTACAATGAGCAGTTCTTC. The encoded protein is CASSRYSYNEQFF.

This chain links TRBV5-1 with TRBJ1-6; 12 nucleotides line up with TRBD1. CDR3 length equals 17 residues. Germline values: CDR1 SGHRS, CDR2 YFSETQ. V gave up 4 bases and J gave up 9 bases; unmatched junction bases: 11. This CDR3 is CASSQSRDRGRGSPLHF. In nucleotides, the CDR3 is TGCGCCAGCAGCCAGTCCCGGGACAGGGGGCGAGGTTCACCCCTCCACTTT.

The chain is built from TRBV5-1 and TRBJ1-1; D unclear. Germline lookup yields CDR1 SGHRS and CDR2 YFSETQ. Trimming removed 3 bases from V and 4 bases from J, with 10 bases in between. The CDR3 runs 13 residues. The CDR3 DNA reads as TGCGCCAGCAGCTACCGGTCGGGCACTGAAGCTTTCTTT. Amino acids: CASSYRSGTEAFF.

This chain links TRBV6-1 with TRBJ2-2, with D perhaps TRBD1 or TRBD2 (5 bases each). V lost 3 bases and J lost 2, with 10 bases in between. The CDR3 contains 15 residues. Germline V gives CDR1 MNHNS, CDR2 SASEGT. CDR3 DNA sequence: TGTGCCAGCAGTGATTGGGGACGAAACACCGGGGAGCTGTTTTTT. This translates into CASSDWGRNTGELFF.

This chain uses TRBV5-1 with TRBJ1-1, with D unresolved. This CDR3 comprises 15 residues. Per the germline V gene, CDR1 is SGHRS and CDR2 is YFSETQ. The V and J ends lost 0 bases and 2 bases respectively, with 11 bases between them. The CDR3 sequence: CASSLVWAANTEAFF. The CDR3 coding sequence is TGCGCCAGCAGCTTGGTGTGGGCAGCCAACACTGAAGCTTTCTTT.

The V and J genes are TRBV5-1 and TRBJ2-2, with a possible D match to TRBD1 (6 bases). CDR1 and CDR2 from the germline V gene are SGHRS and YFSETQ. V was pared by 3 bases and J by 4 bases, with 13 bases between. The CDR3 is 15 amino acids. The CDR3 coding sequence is TGCGCCAGCAGCTCCACAGGGCTCGGCACCGGGGAGCTGTTTTTT. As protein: CASSSTGLGTGELFF.

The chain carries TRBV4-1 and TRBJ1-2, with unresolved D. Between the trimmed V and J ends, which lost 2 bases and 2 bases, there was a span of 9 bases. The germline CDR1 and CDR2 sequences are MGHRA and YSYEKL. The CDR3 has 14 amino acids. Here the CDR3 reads CASSQIDRNYGYTF. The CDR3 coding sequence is TGCGCCAGCAGCCAAATCGACCGGAACTATGGCTACACCTTC.

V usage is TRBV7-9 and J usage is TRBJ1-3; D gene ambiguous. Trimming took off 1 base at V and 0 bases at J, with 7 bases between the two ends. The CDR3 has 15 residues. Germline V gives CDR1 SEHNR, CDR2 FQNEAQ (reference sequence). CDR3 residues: CASSLDIFSGNTIYF. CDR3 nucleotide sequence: TGTGCCAGCAGCTTAGACATCTTCTCTGGAAACACCATATATTTT.

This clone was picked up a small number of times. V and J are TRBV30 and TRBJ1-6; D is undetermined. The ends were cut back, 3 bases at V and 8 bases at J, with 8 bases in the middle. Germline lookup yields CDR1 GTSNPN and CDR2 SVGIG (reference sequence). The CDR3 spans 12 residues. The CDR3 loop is CAWSGVYSPLHF. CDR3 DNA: TGTGCCTGGAGCGGGGTCTATTCACCCCTCCACTTT.

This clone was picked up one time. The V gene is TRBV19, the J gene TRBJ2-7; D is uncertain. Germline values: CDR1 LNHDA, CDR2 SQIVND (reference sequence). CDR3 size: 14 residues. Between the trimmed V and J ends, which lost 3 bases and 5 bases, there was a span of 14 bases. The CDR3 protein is CASSIPGFKNEQYF. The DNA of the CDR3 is TGTGCCAGTAGTATCCCTGGTTTTAAGAACGAGCAGTACTTC. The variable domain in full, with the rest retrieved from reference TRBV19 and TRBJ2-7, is DGGITQSPKYLFRKEGQNVTLSCEQNLNHDAMYWYRQDPGQGLRLIYYSQIVNDFQKGDIAEGYSVSREKKESFPLTVTSAQKNPTAFYLCASSIPGFKNEQYFGPGTRLTVT.

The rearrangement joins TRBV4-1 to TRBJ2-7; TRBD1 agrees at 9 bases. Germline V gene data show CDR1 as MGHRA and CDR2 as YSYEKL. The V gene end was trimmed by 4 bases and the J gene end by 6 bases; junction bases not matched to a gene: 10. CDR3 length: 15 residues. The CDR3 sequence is CASSREYGQGREQYF. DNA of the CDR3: TGCGCCAGCAGCCGTGAGTACGGACAGGGGCGCGAGCAGTACTTC.

The CDR3 coding sequence is TGTGCCAGCAGTTCCCCTTTCCAGGGCTATGGCTACACCTTC. Translating it yields CASSSPFQGYGYTF. This chain joins TRBV6-5 and TRBJ1-2, with D maybe TRBD1 (5 bases). Germline CDR1 is MNHEY and CDR2 is SVGAGI. The V end was cut by 4 bases, the J end by 4 bases, with 13 bases between. This CDR3 is 14 amino acids long.

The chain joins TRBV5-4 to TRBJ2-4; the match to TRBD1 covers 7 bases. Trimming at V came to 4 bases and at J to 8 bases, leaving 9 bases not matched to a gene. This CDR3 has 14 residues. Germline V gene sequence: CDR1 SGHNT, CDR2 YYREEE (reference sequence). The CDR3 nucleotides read TGTGCCAGCAGCAGGACTGACAGGGCAGACATTCAGTACTTC. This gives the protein CASSRTDRADIQYF.

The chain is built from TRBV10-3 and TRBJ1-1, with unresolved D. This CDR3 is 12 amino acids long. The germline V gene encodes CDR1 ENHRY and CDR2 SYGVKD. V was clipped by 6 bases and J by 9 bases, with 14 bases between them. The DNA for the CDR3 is TGTGCCATCAGGGACTCAGGTAACCAAGCTTTCTTT. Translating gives CAIRDSGNQAFF.

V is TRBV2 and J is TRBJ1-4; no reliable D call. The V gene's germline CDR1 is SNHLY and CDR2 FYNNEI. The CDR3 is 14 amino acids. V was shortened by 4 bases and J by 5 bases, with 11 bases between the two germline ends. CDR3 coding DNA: TGTGCCAGCAGTGCGGGCAGATCCAATGAAAAACTGTTTTTT. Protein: CASSAGRSNEKLFF.

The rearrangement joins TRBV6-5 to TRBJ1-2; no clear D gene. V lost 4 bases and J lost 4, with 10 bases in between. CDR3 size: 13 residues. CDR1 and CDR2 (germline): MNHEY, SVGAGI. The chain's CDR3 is CASSWGGGYGYTF. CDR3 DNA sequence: TGTGCCAGCAGTTGGGGAGGTGGCTATGGCTACACCTTC.

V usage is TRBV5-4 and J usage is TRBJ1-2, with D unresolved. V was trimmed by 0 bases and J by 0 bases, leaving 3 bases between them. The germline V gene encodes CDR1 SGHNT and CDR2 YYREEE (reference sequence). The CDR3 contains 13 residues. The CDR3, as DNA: TGTGCCAGCAGCTTGGGATCTAACTATGGCTACACCTTC. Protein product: CASSLGSNYGYTF.

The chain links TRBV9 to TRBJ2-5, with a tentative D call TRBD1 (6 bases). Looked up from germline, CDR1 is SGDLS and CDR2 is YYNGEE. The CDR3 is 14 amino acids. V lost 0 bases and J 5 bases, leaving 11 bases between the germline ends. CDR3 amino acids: CASSVGSGEETQYF. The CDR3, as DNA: TGTGCCAGCAGCGTAGGTTCAGGGGAGGAGACCCAGTACTTC.

The chain's CDR3 is CSVGWEETQYF. As DNA, the CDR3 is TGCAGCGTTGGATGGGAAGAGACCCAGTACTTC. This chain connects TRBV29-1 to TRBJ2-5; D remains unclear. V was cut by 4 bases and J by 3 bases, with 6 bases left in between. CDR3 length: 11 residues. Per the germline V gene, CDR1 is SQVTM and CDR2 is ANQGSEA.

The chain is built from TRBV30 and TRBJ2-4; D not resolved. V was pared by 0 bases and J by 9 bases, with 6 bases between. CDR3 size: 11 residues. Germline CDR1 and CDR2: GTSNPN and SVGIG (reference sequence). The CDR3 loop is CAWSVRSIQYF. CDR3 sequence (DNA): TGTGCCTGGAGTGTACGCAGCATTCAGTACTTC.

The DNA for the CDR3 is TGCAGTGCTAGAGAGCGCTCCTACGAGCAGTACTTC. Translation: CSARERSYEQYF. The V call is TRBV29-1, the J call TRBJ2-7; D is uncertain. Germline V gene data show CDR1 as SQVTM and CDR2 as ANQGSEA. The CDR3 sequence is 12 residues long.